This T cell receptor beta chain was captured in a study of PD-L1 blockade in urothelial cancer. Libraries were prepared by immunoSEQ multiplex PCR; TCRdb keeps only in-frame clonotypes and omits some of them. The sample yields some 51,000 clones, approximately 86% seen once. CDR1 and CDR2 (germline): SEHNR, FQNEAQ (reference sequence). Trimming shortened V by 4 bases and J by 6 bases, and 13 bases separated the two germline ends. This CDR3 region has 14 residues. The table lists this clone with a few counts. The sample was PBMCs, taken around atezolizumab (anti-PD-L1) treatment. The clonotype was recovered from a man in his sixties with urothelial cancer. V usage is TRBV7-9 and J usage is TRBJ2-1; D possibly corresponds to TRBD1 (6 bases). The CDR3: CASSWSGDPNEQFF. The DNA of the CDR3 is TGTGCCAGCAGCTGGTCAGGGGACCCCAATGAGCAGTTCTTC.